These T cell receptor beta chains were read from a single sample in a study of T cell changes during pregnancy in multiple sclerosis. Sequenced by immunoSEQ multiplex PCR; TCRdb stores in-frame clones only, minus some. The table records around 50,000 clones, about nine tenths of them present only once. Here the sequenced sample was CD4+ T cells from peripheral blood mononuclear cells, taken after pregnancy. These receptors originate from a female donor in good health, enrolled as a control in a pregnancy study. CDR3s include the opening cysteine and the closing phenylalanine or tryptophan. D genes are given only for firm matches. Size tells how often a clone was seen (once, few, many) or the class of an expanded clone, and some rows leave it out.

>.|.|TRBJ2-7|TRBV2
CASSFYEQYF
TGTGCCAGCAGCTTCTACGAGCAGTACTTC
>.|.|TRBJ2-2|TRBV6-1
CASSEGPNPNTGELFF
TGTGCCAGCAGTGAAGGGCCAAACCCGAACACCGGGGAGCTGTTTTTT
>.|TRBD1|TRBJ1-4|TRBV9
CASSVGQGGEKLFF
TGTGCCAGCAGCGTTGGACAGGGGGGTGAAAAACTGTTTTTT
>.|.|TRBJ2-3|TRBV27
CASSFRLAADTQYF
TGTGCCAGCAGTTTTAGACTCGCAGCAGATACGCAGTATTTT
>.|.|TRBJ1-2|TRBV7-2
CASSRTGGREANYGYTF
TGTGCCAGCAGCCGAACCGGGGGGCGCGAGGCTAACTATGGCTACACCTTC
>.|TRBD1|TRBJ2-7|TRBV19
CASRSGTGLSYEQYF
TGTGCCAGTAGGTCCGGGACAGGGTTGAGTTACGAGCAGTACTTC
>.|.|TRBJ1-1|TRBV19
CASSSPRRQLNTEAFF
TGTGCCAGTAGTTCCCCCCGCCGACAGCTGAACACTGAAGCTTTCTTT
>.|.|TRBJ2-3|TRBV18
CASSPTGRTDTQYF
TGTGCCAGCTCACCGACAGGGAGGACAGATACGCAGTATTTT
>.|.|TRBJ2-2|TRBV5-1
CASSLVPGSNTGELFF
TGCGCCAGCAGCTTGGTCCCGGGGTCGAACACCGGGGAGCTGTTTTTT
>once|.|TRBJ2-7|TRBV6-1
CASSAVHSYEQYF
TGTGCCAGCAGTGCGGTTCACTCCTACGAGCAGTACTTC
>.|.|TRBJ2-5|TRBV7-9
CASSSGTQLYQETQYF
TGTGCCAGCAGCTCCGGGACACAACTTTACCAAGAGACCCAGTACTTC
>.|.|TRBJ2-7|TRBV18
CASSPPPSAGSYEQYF
TGTGCCAGCTCACCACCGCCCTCTGCAGGATCCTACGAGCAGTACTTC
>.|TRBD2|TRBJ2-4|TRBV6-5
CASSPRVSGGHIQYF
TGTGCCAGCAGTCCTAGGGTGAGCGGGGGACACATTCAGTACTTC
>.|.|TRBJ1-5|TRBV4-3
CASSHERRDQPQHF
TGCGCCAGCAGTCACGAGCGACGGGATCAGCCCCAGCATTTT
>.|.|TRBJ1-5|TRBV4-1
CASSQVNSPFSNQPQHF
TGCGCCAGCAGCCAAGTGAACAGCCCCTTTAGCAATCAGCCCCAGCATTTT
>.|.|TRBJ1-5|TRBV30
CAWRPGERQPQHF
TGTGCCTGGAGACCAGGGGAGCGTCAGCCCCAGCATTTT
>.|.|TRBJ1-2|TRBV30
CAWRPTGYYGYTF
TGTGCCTGGAGACCAACAGGATACTATGGCTACACCTTC
>.|.|TRBJ1-6|TRBV7-9
CASSLLQGNSPLHF
TGTGCCAGCAGCTTATTACAGGGAAATTCACCCCTCCACTTT
>.|.|TRBJ2-7|TRBV9
CASSPAPNNYEQYF
TGTGCCAGCAGCCCCGCACCCAACAACTACGAGCAGTACTTC
>once|.|TRBJ1-2|TRBV5-1
CASSLGPTEDYGYTF
TGCGCCAGCAGCTTGGGCCCAACGGAGGACTATGGCTACACCTTC
>.|.|TRBJ1-1|TRBV19
CASSYRRGAKVYTEAFF
TGTGCCAGTAGTTACCGTCGGGGGGCGAAGGTGTACACTGAAGCTTTCTTT
>once|.|TRBJ2-7|TRBV5-1
CASSLDPGPYEQYF
TGCGCCAGCAGCTTGGACCCGGGTCCCTACGAGCAGTACTTC
>few|TRBD2|TRBJ2-4|TRBV19
CASREGPKNIQYF
TGTGCCTCCCGGGAGGGGCCCAAAAACATTCAGTACTTC
>.|.|TRBJ2-7|TRBV28
CASSPYSTYEQYF
TGTGCCAGCAGTCCCTACAGTACCTACGAGCAGTACTTC
>.|TRBD1|TRBJ2-7|TRBV18
CASSPLGQGPGEQYF
TGTGCCAGCTCACCACTGGGACAGGGGCCGGGCGAGCAGTACTTC
>once|TRBD1|TRBJ2-1|TRBV7-2
CASSLARAGGSEQFF
TGTGCCAGCAGCTTAGCGCGGGCAGGGGGCAGTGAGCAGTTCTTC